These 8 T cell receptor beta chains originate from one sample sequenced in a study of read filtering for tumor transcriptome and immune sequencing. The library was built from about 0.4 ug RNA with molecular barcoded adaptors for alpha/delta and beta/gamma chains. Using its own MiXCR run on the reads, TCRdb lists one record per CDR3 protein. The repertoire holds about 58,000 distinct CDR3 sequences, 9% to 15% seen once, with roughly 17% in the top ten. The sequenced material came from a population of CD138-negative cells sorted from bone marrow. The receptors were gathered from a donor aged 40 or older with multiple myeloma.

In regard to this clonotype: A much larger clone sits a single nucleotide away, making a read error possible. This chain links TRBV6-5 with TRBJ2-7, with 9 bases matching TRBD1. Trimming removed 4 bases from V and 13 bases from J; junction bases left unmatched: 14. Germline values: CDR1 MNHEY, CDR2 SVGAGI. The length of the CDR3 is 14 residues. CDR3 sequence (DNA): TGTGCCAGCAGTTCCGGGACAGGGTCTAGCAAACTCTACTTC. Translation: CASSSGTGSSKLYF.

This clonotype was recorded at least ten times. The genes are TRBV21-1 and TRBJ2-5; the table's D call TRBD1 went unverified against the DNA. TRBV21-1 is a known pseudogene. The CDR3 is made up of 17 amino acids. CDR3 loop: CASSKIPRAGSRKTQYF. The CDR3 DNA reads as TGTGCCAGCAGCAAAATTCCACGGGCGGGGAGCCGCAAGACCCAGTACTTC.

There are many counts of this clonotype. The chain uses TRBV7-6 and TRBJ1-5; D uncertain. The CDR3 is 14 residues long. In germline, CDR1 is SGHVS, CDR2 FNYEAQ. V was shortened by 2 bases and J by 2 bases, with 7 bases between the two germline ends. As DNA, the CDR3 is TGTGCCAGCAGCTTAAGGCCGGGCAATCAGCCCCAGCATTTT. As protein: CASSLRPGNQPQHF.

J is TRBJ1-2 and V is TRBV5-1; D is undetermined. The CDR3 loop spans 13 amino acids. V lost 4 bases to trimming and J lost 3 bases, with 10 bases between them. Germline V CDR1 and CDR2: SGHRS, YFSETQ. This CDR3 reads CASSEDGYYGYTF. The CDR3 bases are TGCGCCAGCAGCGAAGACGGCTACTATGGCTACACCTTC.

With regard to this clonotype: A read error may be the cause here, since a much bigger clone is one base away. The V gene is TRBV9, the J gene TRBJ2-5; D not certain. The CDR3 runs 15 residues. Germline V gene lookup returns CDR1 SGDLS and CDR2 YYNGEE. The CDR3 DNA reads TGTGCCAGCAGCCCCCCGGGCAGCAACCAAGAGACCCAGCACTTC. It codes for CASSPPGSNQETQHF.

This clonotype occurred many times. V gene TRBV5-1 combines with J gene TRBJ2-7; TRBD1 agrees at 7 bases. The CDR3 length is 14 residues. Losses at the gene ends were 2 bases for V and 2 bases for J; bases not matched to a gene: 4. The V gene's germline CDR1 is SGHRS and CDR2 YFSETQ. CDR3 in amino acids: CASSFRGTPYEQYF. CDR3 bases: TGCGCCAGCAGCTTCAGGGGGACCCCCTACGAGCAGTACTTC.

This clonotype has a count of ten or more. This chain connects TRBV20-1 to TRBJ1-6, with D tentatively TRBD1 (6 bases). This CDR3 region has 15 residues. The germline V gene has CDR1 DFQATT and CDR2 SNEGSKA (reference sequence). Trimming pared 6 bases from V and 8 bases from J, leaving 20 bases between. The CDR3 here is CSANTGHRGDSPLHF. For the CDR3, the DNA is TGCAGTGCGAATACGGGACATCGGGGGGATTCACCCCTCCACTTT.

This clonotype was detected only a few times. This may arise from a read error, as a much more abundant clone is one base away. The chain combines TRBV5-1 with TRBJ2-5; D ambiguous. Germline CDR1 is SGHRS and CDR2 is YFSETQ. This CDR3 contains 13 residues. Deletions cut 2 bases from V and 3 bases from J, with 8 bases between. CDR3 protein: CASSFISEETQYF. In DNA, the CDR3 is TGCGCCAGCAGCTTTATCAGTGAAGAGACCCAGTACTTC.